The 3 T cell receptor beta chains below come from one sample, sequenced in a study of cytomegalovirus exposure and HLA in healthy donors. PCR amplification relied on 60 Vbeta primers (plus 13 Jbeta primers). TCRdb's table, derived via immunoSEQ multiplex PCR, lists solely in-frame clones and lacks some. The table lists about 120,000 clones, roughly 69% of them singletons. Sequencing was done on a sample of PBMCs. These receptors were obtained from a human donor in good health.

The V gene is TRBV6-6, the J gene TRBJ2-5; D ambiguous. V gave up 0 bases and J gave up 3 bases, with 8 bases separating them. This CDR3 has 14 residues. CDR1 is MNHNY and CDR2 is SVGAGI in the germline V gene (reference sequence). The CDR3: CASSYSRPEETQYF. The CDR3 DNA is TGTGCCAGCAGTTACTCGAGGCCAGAAGAGACCCAGTACTTC.

The V call is TRBV6-4, the J call TRBJ2-7, with 7 nucleotides matching TRBD1. CDR1 and CDR2 (germline): MRHNA, SNTAGT. V shed 3 bases and J 6 bases; nucleotides not matched to a gene: 8. This CDR3 contains 14 residues. CDR3 sequence reads: CASSESNRGGEQYF. CDR3 DNA sequence: TGTGCCAGCAGTGAGTCGAACAGGGGTGGCGAGCAGTACTTC.

This clone was detected ten times or more. The V gene is TRBV10-2, the J gene TRBJ1-1, with D unresolved. From germline, CDR1 is WSHSY and CDR2 SAAADI. V was clipped by 2 bases and J by 5 bases, with 9 bases between them. The CDR3 extends over 13 amino acids. The CDR3 DNA reads as TGCGCCAGCAGTGAGCTCGCTCGGACTGAAGCTTTCTTT. Residues: CASSELARTEAFF.